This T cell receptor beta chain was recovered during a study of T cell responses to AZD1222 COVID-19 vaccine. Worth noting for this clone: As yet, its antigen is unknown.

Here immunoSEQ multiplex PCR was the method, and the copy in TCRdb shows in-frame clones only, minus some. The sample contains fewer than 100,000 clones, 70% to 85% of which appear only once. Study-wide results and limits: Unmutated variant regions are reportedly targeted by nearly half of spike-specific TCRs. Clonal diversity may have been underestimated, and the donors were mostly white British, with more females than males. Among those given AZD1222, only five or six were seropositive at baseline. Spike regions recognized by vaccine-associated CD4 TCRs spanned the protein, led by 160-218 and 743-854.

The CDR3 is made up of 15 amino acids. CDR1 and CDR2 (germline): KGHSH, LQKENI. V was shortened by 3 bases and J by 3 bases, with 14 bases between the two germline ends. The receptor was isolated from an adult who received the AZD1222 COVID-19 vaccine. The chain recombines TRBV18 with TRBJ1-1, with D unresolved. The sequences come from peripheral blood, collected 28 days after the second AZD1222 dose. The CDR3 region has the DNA TGTGCCAGCTCACCCCGCAACCCGCGGGACACTGAAGCTTTCTTT. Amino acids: CASSPRNPRDTEAFF.